This T cell receptor (beta chain) stems from a study of post-analysis software for immune sequencing data. Whole-study context: Relapsing-remitting, secondary progressive and progressive-relapsing multiple sclerosis were all included among the disease courses. General study results and limits: The five TRBV segments detected at higher frequency in patients than in controls included TRBV5-6, TRBV5-1 and TRBV20-1.

This CDR3 has 15 amino acids. Germline CDR1 is MGHRA and CDR2 is YSYEKL. The TCR beta cDNA libraries carried unique molecular identifiers. Input amounts of roughly 0.9 to 10 million T cells were used. These gave around 500,000 cDNA molecules, so each molecule approximated one T cell. TCRdb reprocessed the PCR reads with MiXCR, giving one entry per CDR3 protein. The sample yields approximately 250,000 distinct CDR3 sequences, less than 40% seen once. As concerns this clonotype: Its antigen remains unknown. This may be a read error, as it is one base from a much larger clone.

The TCR comes from a girl between 5 and 17 years old with multiple sclerosis. The chain recombines TRBV4-1 with TRBJ1-2, with 9 bases identical to TRBD1. Material for sequencing was blood. CDR3 residues: CASSQGGDRGYGYIF. CDR3 nucleotide sequence: TGCGCCAGCAGCCAAGGTGGCGACAGGGGGTATGGCTACATCTTC.